The next 29 T cell receptor beta chains were all read from a single sample in a study of T-cell memory formation after mild COVID-19. TCRdb ran MiXCR on the 5' RACE reads and lists one entry per CDR3 protein. In the table there are under 110,000 distinct CDR3 sequences, 15% to 20% of which are singletons. Sequencing was performed on PBMCs or a T cell subset sorted from them (not recorded which). The receptors derive from an adult woman who had mild COVID-19 (a few samples of this study predate the infection). Cell type and time point are not known.

This clonotype was seen more than once but under ten times. Written as DNA, the CDR3 is TGTGCCAGTTCCCGGGGATGGGATGAGCAGTTCTTC. Its translation: CASSRGWDEQFF. This chain connects TRBV6-5 to TRBJ2-1; possibly TRBD2 for D (5 bases). The CDR3 is made up of 12 amino acids. Germline CDR1 and CDR2: MNHEY and SVGAGI. The V gene lost 9 bases and the J gene lost 8 bases, with 14 bases spanning the gap.

The V call is TRBV6-5, the J call TRBJ2-1; a possible D gene is TRBD2 (7 bases). Per germline, CDR1 MNHEY and CDR2 SVGAGI. This CDR3 contains 16 residues. Deletions cut 6 bases from V and 6 bases from J, with 21 bases between. CDR3 region: CASSTPLREGGNEQFF. CDR3 bases: TGTGCCAGCAGCACCCCACTTAGGGAGGGGGGCAATGAGCAGTTCTTC.

V usage is TRBV4-1 and J usage is TRBJ1-1; TRBD1 agrees at 7 bases. Germline values: CDR1 MGHRA, CDR2 YSYEKL. After removal of 5 bases from V and 2 bases from J, the junction contained 14 bases not matched to a gene. This CDR3 has 17 residues. The CDR3 DNA reads as TGCGCCAGCAGCGGGGCACAGGGGACCCAACTTAACACTGAAGCTTTCTTT. This codes for CASSGAQGTQLNTEAFF.

This clonotype was counted only a few times. The chain joins TRBV12-3 or TRBV12-4 to TRBJ2-7; D is possibly TRBD2 (5 bases). Trimming removed 6 bases at V and 0 bases at J, with 9 bases between. CDR3 length: 13 amino acids. This CDR3 reads CASRTGSSYEQYF. Here the CDR3 DNA reads TGTGCCAGCAGGACGGGGAGCTCCTACGAGCAGTACTTC.

This chain links TRBV21-1 with TRBJ1-5; TRBD1 is taken as the D call from the table, unchecked against the DNA. TRBV21-1 is reported as a pseudogene. This CDR3 comprises 16 residues. The CDR3 here is CASSKSGDRENQPQHF. CDR3 DNA: TGTGCCAGCAGCAAAAGCGGGGACAGAGAAAATCAGCCCCAGCATTTT.

This clonotype has only a few counts. This rearrangement joins TRBV6-5 to TRBJ1-1, with 9 bases identical to TRBD1. The CDR3 loop spans 17 amino acids. The V and J ends lost 6 bases and 0 bases, in that order; junction bases with no gene match: 11. Germline V lookup: CDR1 MNHEY, CDR2 SVGAGI. The DNA of the CDR3 is TGTGCCAGCAGACCCCCGGGACAGGGCGTAGTGAACACTGAAGCTTTCTTT. Translation gives CASRPPGQGVVNTEAFF.

CDR3 DNA sequence: TGCGCCAGCAGCCACGGCAGCCACTACGAGCAGTACTTC. This translates into CASSHGSHYEQYF. The chain carries TRBV4-1 and TRBJ2-7; D call uncertain. The CDR3 runs 13 residues. Germline assignment: CDR1 MGHRA and CDR2 YSYEKL. Trimming cost V 3 bases and J 3 bases, with 9 bases left between them.

This clonotype has a handful of counts. The DNA of the CDR3 is TGCAGTGCTAGAGATAAAGTTCTAGTAGGCACAGATACGCAGTATTTT. Translated: CSARDKVLVGTDTQYF. The chain combines TRBV20-1 with TRBJ2-3; the D is unclear. Trimming left V 0 bases short and J 1 base short, with 14 bases between. The germline V gene has CDR1 DFQATT and CDR2 SNEGSKA (reference sequence). The CDR3 runs to 16 residues.

The chain links TRBV27 to TRBJ2-1, with TRBD1 matching 8 bases. CDR1 and CDR2 (germline): MNHEY, SMNVEV (reference sequence). The CDR3 runs to 19 residues. Trimming at V came to 4 bases and at J to 0 bases, leaving 14 bases not matched to a gene. The CDR3 bases are TGTGCCAGCAGTTCCTATGGAGCCGGGGACAGGAGCTCCTACAATGAGCAGTTCTTC. Amino acids: CASSSYGAGDRSSYNEQFF.

This clonotype was detected only once. The chain links TRBV29-1 to TRBJ2-1, with 14 bases fitting TRBD2. The junction had 7 bases not matched to a gene; V was cut back by 4 bases and J by 2 bases. The germline gives CDR1 SQVTM, CDR2 ANQGSEA. This CDR3 comprises 17 residues. This CDR3 reads CSVVGLAGVGAYNEQFF. The CDR3 DNA reads as TGCAGCGTTGTGGGACTAGCGGGAGTGGGCGCCTACAATGAGCAGTTCTTC.

This chain connects TRBV5-6 to TRBJ2-7; D not resolved. V was clipped by 3 bases and J by 1 base, with 8 bases between them. The CDR3 totals 13 residues. Looked up from germline, CDR1 is SGHDT and CDR2 is YYEEEE. DNA of the CDR3: TGTGCCAGCAGCTCGACTCCTTCCTACGAGCAGTACTTC. It translates to CASSSTPSYEQYF.

This clonotype was observed a few times. The CDR3 spells CASSLNFSPVLKAQFF. The CDR3 bases are TGTGCCAGCAGTTTAAACTTCTCCCCTGTCTTAAAAGCGCAGTTCTTC. The rearrangement joins TRBV27 to TRBJ2-1; D not certain. The germline gives CDR1 MNHEY, CDR2 SMNVEV (reference sequence). V gave up 2 bases and J gave up 12 bases, with 23 bases separating them. There are 16 residues in the CDR3.

Many counts were recorded for this clonotype. This sequence joins TRBV29-1 and TRBJ1-4; TRBD1 might be the D (6 bases). The germline V gene has CDR1 SQVTM and CDR2 ANQGSEA. The CDR3 length is 13 residues. V was shortened by 3 bases and J by 7 bases, with 12 bases between the two germline ends. CDR3 sequence (DNA): TGCAGCGTTGACGGGGGCGTGGGTGAAAAACTGTTTTTT. It yields the protein CSVDGGVGEKLFF.

This clonotype was seen more than once but under ten times. J is TRBJ2-3 and V is TRBV29-1; D is undetermined. CDR3 length equals 13 residues. V was clipped by 4 bases and J by 2 bases, with 10 bases between them. Germline V lookup: CDR1 SQVTM, CDR2 ANQGSEA. CDR3 sequence: CSVGATTTDTQYF. CDR3 DNA sequence: TGCAGCGTTGGGGCCACTACCACAGATACGCAGTATTTT.

This clonotype was observed a few times. The V call is TRBV5-1, the J call TRBJ2-5; 11 bases are shared with TRBD1. CDR1 and CDR2 from the germline V gene are SGHRS and YFSETQ. The CDR3 totals 15 residues. With 4 bases clipped from V and 2 bases from J, the junction kept 4 bases outside the gene matches. CDR3 amino acids: CASSHRDRGQETQYF. Here the CDR3 DNA reads TGCGCCAGCAGCCACCGGGACAGGGGGCAAGAGACCCAGTACTTC.

The genes are TRBV5-6 and TRBJ1-1, with D perhaps matching TRBD1 (5 bases). V was trimmed by 3 bases and J by 7 bases, leaving 22 bases between them. Germline V gene data show CDR1 as SGHDT and CDR2 as YYEEEE. The length of the CDR3 is 16 residues. The DNA for the CDR3 is TGTGCCAGCAGCTCCGGGGGGGGTTATTTCGGTGGTGAAGCTTTCTTT. It is translated as CASSSGGGYFGGEAFF. The full variable domain, completed using reference TRBV5-6 and TRBJ1-1, is DAGVTQSPTHLIKTRGQQVTLRCSPKSGHDTVSWYQQALGQGPQFIFQYYEEEERQRGNFPDRFSGHQFPNYSSELNVNALLLGDSALYLCASSSGGGYFGGEAFFGQGTRLTVV.

V and J are TRBV20-1 and TRBJ2-7; 9 positions agree with TRBD2. V lost 6 bases to trimming and J lost 3 bases; unmatched junction nucleotides: 6. The germline V gene encodes CDR1 DFQATT and CDR2 SNEGSKA (reference sequence). This CDR3 spans 13 amino acids. CDR3: CSAGGGAGYEQYF. The CDR3 DNA follows: TGCAGTGCCGGCGGGGGGGCGGGCTACGAGCAGTACTTC.

The gene calls are TRBV7-2 and TRBJ2-7, with D perhaps given as TRBD1 or TRBD2 (5 bases each). CDR1 is SGHTA and CDR2 is FQGNSA in the germline V gene. The CDR3 sequence is 17 residues long. The ends were cut back, 5 bases at V and 2 bases at J, with 22 bases in the middle. Here the CDR3 DNA reads TGTGCCAGCAGCCTAACCGCCGGGACCCCTTTCCCCTACGAGCAGTACTTC. It is translated as CASSLTAGTPFPYEQYF. The whole variable domain, remainder taken from reference TRBV7-2 and TRBJ2-7, is GAGVSQSPSNKVTEKGKDVELRCDPISGHTALYWYRQSLGQGLEFLIYFQGNSAPDKSGLPSDRFSAERTGGSVSTLTIQRTQQEDSAVYLCASSLTAGTPFPYEQYFGPGTRLTVT.

The V call is TRBV2, the J call TRBJ2-5, with D unclear. The CDR3 covers 13 residues. Trimming shortened V by 6 bases and J by 4 bases, and 12 bases separated the two germline ends. Germline V gene sequence: CDR1 SNHLY, CDR2 FYNNEI. The CDR3 nucleotides read TGTGCCAGCAGGGACGGTACGCGAGAGACCCAGTACTTC. It encodes CASRDGTRETQYF.

The chain has TRBV4-1 and TRBJ1-1, with D possibly matching TRBD1 (5 bases). Trimming removed 1 base from V and 4 bases from J, with 13 bases in between. The CDR3 covers 15 residues. CDR1 MGHRA and CDR2 YSYEKL come from the germline V gene. The CDR3 region has the DNA TGCGCCAGCAGCCAAGGCGGGGCGCAGAGCACTGAAGCTTTCTTT. Amino acid sequence: CASSQGGAQSTEAFF.

This clonotype was seen at least ten times. The chain uses TRBV7-6 and TRBJ2-1; a weak D match, TRBD1 (5 bases). The CDR3 is 21 residues long. V was clipped by 1 base and J by 0 bases, with 25 bases between them. CDR1 SGHVS and CDR2 FNYEAQ come from the germline V gene. CDR3 loop: CASSLEATPGLPESSYNEQFF. The CDR3 nucleotides read TGTGCCAGCAGCTTAGAGGCCACTCCAGGGCTCCCTGAGAGCTCCTACAATGAGCAGTTCTTC.

This clonotype came up a few times. V and J are TRBV21-1 and TRBJ1-1; TRBD1 is taken as the D call from the table, unchecked against the DNA. TRBV21-1 is flagged as a pseudogene. This CDR3 region has 13 residues. The CDR3 here is CASARVERTEAFF. The CDR3 DNA sequence: TGTGCCAGCGCCCGGGTGGAGAGGACTGAAGCTTTCTTT.

This clonotype was seen a few times. The chain uses TRBV27 and TRBJ2-7; 7 bases are shared with TRBD1. CDR1 and CDR2 (germline): MNHEY, SMNVEV (reference sequence). The CDR3 contains 15 residues. V shed 6 bases and J 3 bases; nucleotides not matched to a gene: 11. The CDR3 protein is CASSRPGTAFYEQYF. The CDR3 nucleotides read TGTGCCAGCAGCCGTCCCGGGACAGCCTTCTACGAGCAGTACTTC.

This clonotype was observed a few times. The CDR3 DNA is TGTGCCAGCAGTACAGAGTACCAAGAGACCCAGTACTTC. Residues: CASSTEYQETQYF. This chain connects TRBV12-3 or TRBV12-4 to TRBJ2-5; D is uncertain. CDR3 length equals 13 residues. V lost 5 bases, J lost 0 bases, and 7 bases lay in between.

The chain couples TRBV7-9 to TRBJ2-3; 7 nucleotides agree with TRBD1. The CDR3 sequence is 16 residues long. Germline-derived CDR1 and CDR2 are SEHNR and FQNEAQ (reference sequence). With 6 bases clipped from V and 0 bases from J, the junction kept 9 bases outside the gene matches. The CDR3 region is CASRGSDRPSTDTQYF. The DNA of the CDR3 is TGTGCCAGCAGAGGATCGGACAGGCCTAGCACAGATACGCAGTATTTT.

In its sample, this clonotype was seen a few times. The chain uses TRBV5-1 and TRBJ2-1; D remains ambiguous. The V and J ends lost 5 bases and 1 base respectively, with 13 bases between them. This CDR3 is built from 15 residues. Germline V gene data show CDR1 as SGHRS and CDR2 as YFSETQ. DNA of the CDR3: TGCGCCAGCAGATCTCACGCCTCATCCTACAATGAGCAGTTCTTC. This encodes CASRSHASSYNEQFF.

The chain couples TRBV4-1 to TRBJ1-2, with 9 bases that match TRBD1. The trim removed 1 base at V and 5 bases at J, leaving 5 bases unmatched. This CDR3 spans 15 amino acids. Germline V gene lookup returns CDR1 MGHRA and CDR2 YSYEKL. CDR3: CASSQARDRVYGYTF. The CDR3 nucleotides read TGCGCCAGCAGCCAAGCCCGGGACAGGGTGTATGGCTACACCTTC.

The V gene is TRBV20-1, the J gene TRBJ2-5; 8 nucleotides line up with TRBD2. The V and J ends lost 6 bases and 2 bases, in that order; junction bases with no gene match: 17. The CDR3 runs to 17 residues. Germline loops: CDR1 DFQATT, CDR2 SNEGSKA (reference sequence). The CDR3 here is CSARPTSLLAAQETQYF. The DNA of the CDR3 is TGCAGTGCGAGACCAACCTCCCTACTAGCGGCTCAAGAGACCCAGTACTTC.

The CDR3 DNA is TGTGCCAGCAGCTCCCCACAGGGGCGGATTGGGGCTTTCTTT. Its translation: CASSSPQGRIGAFF. The chain recombines TRBV6-2 or TRBV6-3 with TRBJ1-1; 7 nucleotides align to TRBD1. The V gene end was trimmed by 6 bases and the J gene end by 11 bases; junction bases not matched to a gene: 15. Germline V gene data show CDR1 as MNHEY and CDR2 as SVGEGT. This CDR3 has 14 amino acids.